Listed below are T cell receptor beta chains from one sample, sequenced in a study of T cell responses to AZD1222 COVID-19 vaccine. The assay was immunoSEQ multiplex PCR, and TCRdb's table has in-frame clones only and misses some. The sample has 160,000 or so clones; about 90% are singletons. Here the sequenced sample was peripheral blood, taken 28 days after the second AZD1222 dose. The receptors derive from an adult who received the AZD1222 COVID-19 vaccine. Both conserved end residues are part of each CDR3. A D gene is named only where the DNA matches it firmly. Clone size is stated in some rows and not others, as once, few, many or a class when expanded.

J	size	D	V	DNA	CDR3
TRBJ1-2	-	-	TRBV19	TGTGCCAGTAGTATGGACTCGGACCCCTTCCGTCCCCTTTATGGCTACACCTTC	CASSMDSDPFRPLYGYTF
TRBJ1-2	-	-	TRBV27	TGTGCCAGCAGTTGGGGGGTCGGGGAAGGGGGCTACACCTTC	CASSWGVGEGGYTF
TRBJ2-5	-	-	TRBV4-2	TGTGCCAGCAGCCAAGAGAGGGGTAAGACCCAGTACTTC	CASSQERGKTQYF
TRBJ1-1	-	TRBD1	TRBV7-9	TGTGCCAGCAGCCAGGGACAGGGAAGAACTGAAGCTTTCTTT	CASSQGQGRTEAFF
TRBJ1-5	-	-	TRBV7-2	TGTGCCAGCAGTTCATTCCCTTATCAGCCCCAGCATTTT	CASSSFPYQPQHF
TRBJ1-5	-	-	TRBV7-6	TGTGCCAGCAGCTCGGACAGCAATCAGCCCCAGCATTTT	CASSSDSNQPQHF
TRBJ2-3	-	-	TRBV18	TGTGCCAGCTCACCCCAGGGAACTAGCACAGATACGCAGTATTTT	CASSPQGTSTDTQYF
TRBJ1-5	-	-	TRBV6-6	TGTGCCAGCAGTTACTCCGGACCGAGGCCCCAGCATTTT	CASSYSGPRPQHF
TRBJ1-5	-	-	TRBV15	TGTGCCACCAGCAGAGATCGACACGAAGTAAGCAATCAGCCCCAGCATTTT	CATSRDRHEVSNQPQHF
TRBJ1-5	-	-	TRBV10-2	TGCGCCAGCAGTGGAGGGGTTAGCAATCAGCCCCAGCATTTT	CASSGGVSNQPQHF
TRBJ2-7	-	-	TRBV18	TGTGCCAGCTCCCAAGCCAGGTTTGGAGAGCAGTACTTC	CASSQARFGEQYF
TRBJ1-1	few	-	TRBV7-2	TGTGCCAGCAGCCCCATGTTGAACACTGAAGCTTTCTTT	CASSPMLNTEAFF
TRBJ1-3	-	TRBD1	TRBV9	TGTGCCAGCAGCAACCCGGGACAGTACTCTGGAAACACCATATATTTT	CASSNPGQYSGNTIYF
TRBJ2-2	-	-	TRBV5-1	TGCGCCAGCCAAGAAGAGAACACCGGGGAGCTGTTTTTT	CASQEENTGELFF
TRBJ1-5	-	-	TRBV7-8	TGTGCCAGCAGCTTATATGTCCCCCCTCGAGGACACAGCAATCAGCCCCAGCATTTT	CASSLYVPPRGHSNQPQHF
TRBJ2-3	-	-	TRBV5-1	TGCGCCAGCAGCTTGGACGGAACGCAGTATTTT	CASSLDGTQYF
TRBJ1-1	-	-	TRBV27	TGTGCCAGCAGTTCCTGGGACTCACTGAACACTGAAGCTTTCTTT	CASSSWDSLNTEAFF
TRBJ1-1	few	-	TRBV6-1	TGTGCCAGCAGTGATCAGGGGAGCACTGAAGCTTTCTTT	CASSDQGSTEAFF
TRBJ1-3	-	TRBD1	TRBV6-5	TGTGCCAGCAGTTACTCGCGGGACAGCTCTGGAAACACCATATATTTT	CASSYSRDSSGNTIYF
TRBJ1-1	-	-	TRBV11-2	TGTGCCAGCAGCTTCAGTTTCCTGAACACTGAAGCTTTCTTT	CASSFSFLNTEAFF
TRBJ2-7	once	-	TRBV10-3	TGTGCCATCAGTGAGGCGGAGGGGGGAGAGCAGTACTTC	CAISEAEGGEQYF
TRBJ1-1	-	-	TRBV18	TGTGCCAGCTCACCACGATTCTTCATCGAGACTGAAGCTTTCTTT	CASSPRFFIETEAFF
TRBJ1-1	-	-	TRBV9	TGTGCCAGCAGGCCCAATGCGGGGGTTGGAACTGAAGCTTTCTTT	CASRPNAGVGTEAFF
TRBJ1-1	-	TRBD1	TRBV4-2	TGTGCCAGCATCGGGGGGACAGCTAACACTGAAGCTTTCTTT	CASIGGTANTEAFF
TRBJ1-3	-	-	TRBV11-2	TGTGCCAGCAGCTTAGGATTTTCTGGAAACACCATATATTTT	CASSLGFSGNTIYF
TRBJ2-7	-	-	TRBV5-1	TGCGCCAGCAGCTTGTGGCCTTCGTACGAGCAGTACTTC	CASSLWPSYEQYF
TRBJ2-1	-	TRBD2	TRBV5-1	TGCGCCAGCAGCTTAATGACTAGCGGGGGAATCAATGAGCAGTTCTTC	CASSLMTSGGINEQFF
TRBJ1-4	-	-	TRBV29-1	TGCAGCGTCACAGGGCTGGGAGCTAATGAAAAACTGTTTTTT	CSVTGLGANEKLFF
TRBJ2-7	-	TRBD2	TRBV7-2	TGTGCCAGCAGCACCCGACTAGCGGGGAACTACGAGCAGTACTTC	CASSTRLAGNYEQYF
TRBJ2-7	-	-	TRBV7-8	TGTGCCAGCAGCTCGCACCGAGGGGGGCGGGCGAACGAGCAGTACTTC	CASSSHRGGRANEQYF